The sample holds a few counts of the clone carrying this T cell receptor beta chain. Germline V CDR1 and CDR2: SGDLS, YYNGEE. The CDR3 is 14 residues long. Deletions cut 7 bases from V and 4 bases from J, with 18 bases between. These data come from a study of T-cell reconstitution after alpha-beta-depleted transplantation in children. Construction of the TCRbeta library involved unique molecular identifiers. Using its own MiXCR run on the PCR reads, TCRdb lists one record per CDR3 protein. The sample carries some 350,000 distinct CDR3 sequences, around a tenth recorded once. The clonotype was recovered from a human donor who donated a stem cell graft to a child with acute lymphoblastic leukemia. The material sequenced was PBMCs from the stem cell graft donor, taken from the stem cell graft. The chain employs TRBV9 and TRBJ2-7, with a tentative D call TRBD2 (5 bases). CDR3 nucleotides: TGTGCCAGCTCGAGGACTGCTGTACGTTACGAGCAGTACTTC. It specifies CASSRTAVRYEQYF.